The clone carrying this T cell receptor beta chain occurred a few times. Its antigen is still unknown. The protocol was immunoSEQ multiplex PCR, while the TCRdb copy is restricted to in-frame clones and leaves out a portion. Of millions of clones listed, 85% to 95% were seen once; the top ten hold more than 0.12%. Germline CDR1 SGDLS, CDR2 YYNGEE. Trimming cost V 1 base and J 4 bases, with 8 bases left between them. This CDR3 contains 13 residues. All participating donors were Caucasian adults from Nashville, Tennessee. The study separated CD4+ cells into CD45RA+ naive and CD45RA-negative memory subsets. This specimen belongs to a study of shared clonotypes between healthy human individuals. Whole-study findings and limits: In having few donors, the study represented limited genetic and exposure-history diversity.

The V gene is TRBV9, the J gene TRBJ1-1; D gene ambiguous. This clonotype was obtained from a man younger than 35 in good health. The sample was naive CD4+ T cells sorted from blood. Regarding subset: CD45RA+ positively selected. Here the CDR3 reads CASSVSMGTEAFF. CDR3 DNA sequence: TGTGCCAGCAGCGTAAGTATGGGCACTGAAGCTTTCTTT. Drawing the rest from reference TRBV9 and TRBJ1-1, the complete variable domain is DSGVTQTPKHLITATGQRVTLRCSPRSGDLSVYWYQQSLDQGLQFLIQYYNGEERAKGNILERFSAQQFPDLHSELNLSSLELGDSALYFCASSVSMGTEAFFGQGTRLTVV.